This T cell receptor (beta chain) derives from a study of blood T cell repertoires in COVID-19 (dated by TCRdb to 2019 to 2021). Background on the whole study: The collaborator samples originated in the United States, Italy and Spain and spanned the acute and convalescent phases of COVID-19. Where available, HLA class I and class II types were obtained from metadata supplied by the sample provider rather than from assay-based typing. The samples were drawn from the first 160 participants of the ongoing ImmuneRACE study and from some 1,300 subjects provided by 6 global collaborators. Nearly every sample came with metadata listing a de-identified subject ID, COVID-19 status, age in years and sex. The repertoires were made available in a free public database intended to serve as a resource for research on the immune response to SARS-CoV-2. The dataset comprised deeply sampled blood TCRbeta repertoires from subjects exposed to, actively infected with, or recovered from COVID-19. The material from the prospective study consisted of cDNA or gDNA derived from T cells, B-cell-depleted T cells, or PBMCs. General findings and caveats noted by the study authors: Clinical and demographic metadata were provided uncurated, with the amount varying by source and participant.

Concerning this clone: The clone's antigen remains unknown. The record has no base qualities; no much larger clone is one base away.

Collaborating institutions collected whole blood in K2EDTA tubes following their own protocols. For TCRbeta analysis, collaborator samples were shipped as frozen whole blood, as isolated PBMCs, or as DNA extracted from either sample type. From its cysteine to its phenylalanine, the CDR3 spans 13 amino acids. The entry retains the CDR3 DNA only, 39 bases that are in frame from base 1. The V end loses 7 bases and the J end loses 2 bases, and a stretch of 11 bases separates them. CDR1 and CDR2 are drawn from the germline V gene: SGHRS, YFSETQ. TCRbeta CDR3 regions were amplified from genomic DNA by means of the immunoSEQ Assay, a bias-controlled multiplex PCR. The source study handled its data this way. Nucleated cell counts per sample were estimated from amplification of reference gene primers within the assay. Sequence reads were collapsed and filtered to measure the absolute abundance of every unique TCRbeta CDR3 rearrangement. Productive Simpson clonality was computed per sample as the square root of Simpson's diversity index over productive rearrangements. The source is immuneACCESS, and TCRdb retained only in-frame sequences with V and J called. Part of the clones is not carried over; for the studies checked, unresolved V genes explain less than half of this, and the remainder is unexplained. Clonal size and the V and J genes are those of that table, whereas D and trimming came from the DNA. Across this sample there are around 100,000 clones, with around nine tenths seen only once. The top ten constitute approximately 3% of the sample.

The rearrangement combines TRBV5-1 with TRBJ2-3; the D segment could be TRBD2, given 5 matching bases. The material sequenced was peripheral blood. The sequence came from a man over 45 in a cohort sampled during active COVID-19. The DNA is TGCGCCAGCGGAGAGGGAGCCACAGATACGCAGTATTTT. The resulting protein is CASGEGATDTQYF.